The 5 T cell receptor beta chains presented below share a single source sample, sequenced in a study of blood T cell repertoires in COVID-19. This table comes from immunoSEQ multiplex PCR, and its TCRdb copy is limited to in-frame clones, with some not included. The sample shows more than 70,000 clones, approximately 80% of them seen only once. The specimen was peripheral blood. These receptors all stem from a woman aged 65 to 85 with acute or convalescent COVID-19.

The chain employs TRBV19 and TRBJ1-1; D is possibly TRBD1 (6 bases). Germline V gene data show CDR1 as LNHDA and CDR2 as SQIVND (reference sequence). V was pared by 5 bases and J by 11 bases, with 18 bases between. The CDR3 runs 13 residues. CDR3 nucleotides: TGTGCCAGTAGTGCAGCGACAGGCTGGGCTGCTTTCTTT. This sequence encodes CASSAATGWAAFF.

The chain combines TRBV7-3 with TRBJ2-1; no clear D gene. The CDR3 sequence is 16 residues long. The V and J ends lost 8 bases and 0 bases respectively, with 17 bases between them. Germline CDR1 and CDR2: SGHTA and FQGTGA. CDR3 residues: CASYTCWQSSYNEQFF. The CDR3 DNA sequence: TGTGCCAGCTACACATGCTGGCAAAGCTCCTACAATGAGCAGTTCTTC.

J is TRBJ1-5 and V is TRBV2; 7 positions match TRBD1. Germline CDR1 and CDR2: SNHLY and FYNNEI. Trimming removed 0 bases from V and 2 bases from J; junction bases left unmatched: 7. CDR3 size: 17 residues. CDR3 nucleotide sequence: TGTGCCAGCAGTGAAGCCCTGTGGGACAGCCGCAATCAGCCCCAGCATTTT. This sequence encodes CASSEALWDSRNQPQHF.

V usage is TRBV5-4 and J usage is TRBJ2-5; 8 bases match TRBD2. Losses at the gene ends were 0 bases for V and 1 base for J; bases not matched to a gene: 8. The CDR3 is 17 amino acids. Germline values: CDR1 SGHNT, CDR2 YYREEE (reference sequence). The CDR3 reads CASSLVGIAGTQETQYF. CDR3 nucleotide sequence: TGTGCCAGCAGCTTGGTGGGGATAGCGGGGACCCAAGAGACCCAGTACTTC.

V and J are TRBV6-5 and TRBJ2-7; no reliable D call. The CDR3 runs 11 residues. V was pared by 5 bases and J by 3 bases, with 5 bases between. CDR1 is MNHEY and CDR2 is SVGAGI in the germline V gene. CDR3 region: CASSPFYEQYF. The CDR3 region has the DNA TGTGCCAGCAGTCCTTTCTACGAGCAGTACTTC.